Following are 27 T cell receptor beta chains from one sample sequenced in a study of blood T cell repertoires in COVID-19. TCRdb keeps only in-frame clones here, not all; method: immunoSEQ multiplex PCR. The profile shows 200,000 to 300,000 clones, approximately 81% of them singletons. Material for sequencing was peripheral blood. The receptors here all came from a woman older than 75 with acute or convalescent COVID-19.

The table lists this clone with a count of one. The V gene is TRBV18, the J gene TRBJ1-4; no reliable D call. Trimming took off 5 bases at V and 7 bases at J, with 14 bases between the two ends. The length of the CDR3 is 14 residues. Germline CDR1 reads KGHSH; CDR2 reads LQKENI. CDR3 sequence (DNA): TGTGCCAGCTCAACCAGTGGGCTTGCTGAAAAACTGTTTTTT. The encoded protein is CASSTSGLAEKLFF. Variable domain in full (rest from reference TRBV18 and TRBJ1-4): NAGVMQNPRHLVRRRGQEARLRCSPMKGHSHVYWYRQLPEEGLKFMVYLQKENIIDESGMPKERFSAEFPKEGPSILRIQQVVRGDSAAYFCASSTSGLAEKLFFGSGTQLSVL.

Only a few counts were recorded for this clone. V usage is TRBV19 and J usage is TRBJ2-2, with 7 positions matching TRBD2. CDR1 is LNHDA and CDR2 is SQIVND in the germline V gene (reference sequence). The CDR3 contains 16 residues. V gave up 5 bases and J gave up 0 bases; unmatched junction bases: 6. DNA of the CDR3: TGTGCCAGTAGTCGCGGGAGCCCCGCGAACACCGGGGAGCTGTTTTTT. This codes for CASSRGSPANTGELFF.

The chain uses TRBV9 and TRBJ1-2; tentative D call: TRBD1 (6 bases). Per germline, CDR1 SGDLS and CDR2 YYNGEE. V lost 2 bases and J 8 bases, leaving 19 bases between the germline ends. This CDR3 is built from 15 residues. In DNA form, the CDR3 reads TGTGCCAGCAGCGTTGGGGCCAGGGGATCGGACGGCTACACCTTC. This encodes CASSVGARGSDGYTF.

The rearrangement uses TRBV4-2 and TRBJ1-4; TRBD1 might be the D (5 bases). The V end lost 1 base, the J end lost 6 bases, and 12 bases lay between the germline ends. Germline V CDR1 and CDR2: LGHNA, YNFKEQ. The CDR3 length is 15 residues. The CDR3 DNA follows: TGTGCCAGCAGCCAAGGGGGTGGGGCGGATGAAAAACTGTTTTTT. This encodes CASSQGGGADEKLFF.

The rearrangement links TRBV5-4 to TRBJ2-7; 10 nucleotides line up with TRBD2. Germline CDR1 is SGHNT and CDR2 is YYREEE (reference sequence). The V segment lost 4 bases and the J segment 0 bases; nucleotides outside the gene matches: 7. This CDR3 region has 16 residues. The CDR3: CASSLGTSATSYEQYF. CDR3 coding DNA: TGTGCCAGCAGCCTCGGGACTAGCGCCACCTCCTACGAGCAGTACTTC.

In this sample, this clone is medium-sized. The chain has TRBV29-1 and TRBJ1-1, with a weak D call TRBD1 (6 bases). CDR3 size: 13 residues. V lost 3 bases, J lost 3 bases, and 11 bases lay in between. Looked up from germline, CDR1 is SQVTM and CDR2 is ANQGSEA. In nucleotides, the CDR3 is TGCAGCGTTGATGAGACAGGAGACACTGAAGCTTTCTTT. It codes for CSVDETGDTEAFF.

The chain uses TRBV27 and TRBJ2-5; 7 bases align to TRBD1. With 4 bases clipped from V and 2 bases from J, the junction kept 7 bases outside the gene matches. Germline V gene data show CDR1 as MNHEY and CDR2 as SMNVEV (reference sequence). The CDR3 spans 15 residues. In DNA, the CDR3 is TGTGCCAGCAGTTCCGCAGGGGGAAATCAAGAGACCCAGTACTTC. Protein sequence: CASSSAGGNQETQYF.

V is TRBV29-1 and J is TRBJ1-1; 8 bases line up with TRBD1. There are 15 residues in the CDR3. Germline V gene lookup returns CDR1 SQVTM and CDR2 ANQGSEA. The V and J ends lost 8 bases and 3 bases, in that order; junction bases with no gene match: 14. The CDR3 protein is CSTEMGTGGYTEAFF. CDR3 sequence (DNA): TGCAGCACGGAAATGGGGACAGGAGGATACACTGAAGCTTTCTTT.

The CDR3 nucleotides are TGTGCCAGCAGTGAAGGCTACGATACGCAGTATTTT. Translation gives CASSEGYDTQYF. The V gene is TRBV6-1, the J gene TRBJ2-3; D is undetermined. This CDR3 comprises 12 residues. V was trimmed by 1 base and J by 6 bases, leaving 5 bases between them. CDR1 MNHNS and CDR2 SASEGT come from the germline V gene.

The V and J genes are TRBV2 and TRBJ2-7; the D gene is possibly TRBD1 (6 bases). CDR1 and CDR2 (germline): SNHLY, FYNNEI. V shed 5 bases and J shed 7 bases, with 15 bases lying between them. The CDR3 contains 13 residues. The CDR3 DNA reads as TGTGCCAGCAGTCAACAGGGTTTAGGGGAGCAGTACTTC. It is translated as CASSQQGLGEQYF.

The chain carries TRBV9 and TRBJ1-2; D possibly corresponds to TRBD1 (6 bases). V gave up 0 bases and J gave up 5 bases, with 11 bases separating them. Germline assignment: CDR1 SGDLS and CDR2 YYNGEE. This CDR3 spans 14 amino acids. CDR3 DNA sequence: TGTGCCAGCAGCGTAGAACAGGGTGTATATGGCTACACCTTC. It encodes CASSVEQGVYGYTF. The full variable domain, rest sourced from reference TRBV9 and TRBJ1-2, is DSGVTQTPKHLITATGQRVTLRCSPRSGDLSVYWYQQSLDQGLQFLIQYYNGEERAKGNILERFSAQQFPDLHSELNLSSLELGDSALYFCASSVEQGVYGYTFGSGTRLTVV.

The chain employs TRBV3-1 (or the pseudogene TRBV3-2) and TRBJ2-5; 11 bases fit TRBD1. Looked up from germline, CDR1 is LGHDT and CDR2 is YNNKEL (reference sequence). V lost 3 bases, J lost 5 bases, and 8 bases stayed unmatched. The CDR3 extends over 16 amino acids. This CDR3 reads CASSHRRTGGGETQYF. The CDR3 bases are TGTGCCAGCAGCCATCGGAGGACAGGGGGCGGGGAGACCCAGTACTTC.

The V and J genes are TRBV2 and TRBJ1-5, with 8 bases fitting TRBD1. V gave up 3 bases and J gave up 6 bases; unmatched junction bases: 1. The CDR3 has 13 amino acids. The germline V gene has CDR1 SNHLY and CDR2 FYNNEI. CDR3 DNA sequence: TGTGCCAGCAGTGACAGGGGGCTTCAGCCCCAGCATTTT. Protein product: CASSDRGLQPQHF.

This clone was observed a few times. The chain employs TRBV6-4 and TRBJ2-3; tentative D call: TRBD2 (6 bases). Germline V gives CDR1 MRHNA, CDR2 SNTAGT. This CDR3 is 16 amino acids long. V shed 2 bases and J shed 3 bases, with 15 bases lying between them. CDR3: CASSDEAGRGTDTQYF. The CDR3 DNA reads TGTGCCAGCAGTGACGAGGCGGGGAGAGGGACAGATACGCAGTATTTT.

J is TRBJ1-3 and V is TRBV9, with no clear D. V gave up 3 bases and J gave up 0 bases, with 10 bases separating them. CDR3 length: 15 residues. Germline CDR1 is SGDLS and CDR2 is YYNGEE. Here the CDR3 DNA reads TGTGCCAGCAGCGGAGCTCTTAGCTCTGGAAACACCATATATTTT. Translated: CASSGALSSGNTIYF.

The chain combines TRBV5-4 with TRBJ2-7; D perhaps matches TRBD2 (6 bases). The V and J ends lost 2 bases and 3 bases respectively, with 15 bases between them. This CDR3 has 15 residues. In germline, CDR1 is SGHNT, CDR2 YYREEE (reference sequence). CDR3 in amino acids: CASSLDGGSGYEQYF. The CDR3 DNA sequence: TGTGCCAGCAGCTTAGATGGGGGGAGTGGCTACGAGCAGTACTTC.

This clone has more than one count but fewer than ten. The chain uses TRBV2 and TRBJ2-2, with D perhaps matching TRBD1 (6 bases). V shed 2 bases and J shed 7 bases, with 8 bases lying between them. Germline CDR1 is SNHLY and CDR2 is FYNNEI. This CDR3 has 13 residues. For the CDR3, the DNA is TGTGCCAGCAGTGAAACAGGGATCGGGGAGCTGTTTTTT. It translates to CASSETGIGELFF.

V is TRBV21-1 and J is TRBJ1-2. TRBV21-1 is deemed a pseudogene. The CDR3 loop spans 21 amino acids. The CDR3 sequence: CASSKGGRGPWLTEQFWGYTF. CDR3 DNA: TGTGCCAGCAGCAAAGGTGGGCGGGGCCCCTGGCTGACGGAACAGTTTTGGGGCTACACCTTC.

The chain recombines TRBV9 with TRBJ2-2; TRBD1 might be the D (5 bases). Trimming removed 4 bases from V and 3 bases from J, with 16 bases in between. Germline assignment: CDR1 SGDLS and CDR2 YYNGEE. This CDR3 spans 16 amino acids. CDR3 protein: CASSPARVVYTGELFF. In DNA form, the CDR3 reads TGTGCCAGCAGCCCCGCCAGGGTAGTATACACCGGGGAGCTGTTTTTT.

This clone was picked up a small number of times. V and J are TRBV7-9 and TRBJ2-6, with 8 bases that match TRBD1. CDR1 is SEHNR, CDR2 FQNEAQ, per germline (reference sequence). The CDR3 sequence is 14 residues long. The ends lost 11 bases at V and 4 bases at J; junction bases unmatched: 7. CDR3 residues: CAGQGAQGANVLTF. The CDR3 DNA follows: TGTGCCGGACAGGGAGCGCAGGGGGCCAACGTCCTGACTTTC.

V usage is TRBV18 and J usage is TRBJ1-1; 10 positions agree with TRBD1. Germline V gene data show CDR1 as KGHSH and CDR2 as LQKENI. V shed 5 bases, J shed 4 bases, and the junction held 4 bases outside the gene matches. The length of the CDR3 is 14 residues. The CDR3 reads CASSDRDRGTEAFF. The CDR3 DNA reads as TGTGCCAGCTCAGACCGGGACAGGGGCACTGAAGCTTTCTTT.

CDR3 in DNA: TGTGCCAGCAGCGTAGGACCCACAGGCACTGAAGCTTTCTTT. Translated, it gives CASSVGPTGTEAFF. V and J are TRBV7-2 and TRBJ1-1; D is possibly TRBD1 (5 bases). The germline V and J ends were trimmed by 5 bases and 4 bases, with 14 bases remaining between them. There are 14 residues in the CDR3. In germline, CDR1 is SGHTA, CDR2 FQGNSA.

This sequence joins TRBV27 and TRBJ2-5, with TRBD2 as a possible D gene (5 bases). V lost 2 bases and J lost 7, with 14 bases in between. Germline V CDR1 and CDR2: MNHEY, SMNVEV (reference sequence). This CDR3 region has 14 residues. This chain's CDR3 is CASSLGKVRGTQYF. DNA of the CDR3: TGTGCCAGCAGTTTAGGCAAGGTTCGGGGGACCCAGTACTTC.

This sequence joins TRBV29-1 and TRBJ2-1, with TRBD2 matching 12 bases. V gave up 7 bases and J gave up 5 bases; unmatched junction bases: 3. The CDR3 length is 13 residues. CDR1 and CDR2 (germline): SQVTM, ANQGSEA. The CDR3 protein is CSARLAGDNEQFF. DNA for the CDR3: TGCAGCGCCCGACTAGCGGGAGACAATGAGCAGTTCTTC.

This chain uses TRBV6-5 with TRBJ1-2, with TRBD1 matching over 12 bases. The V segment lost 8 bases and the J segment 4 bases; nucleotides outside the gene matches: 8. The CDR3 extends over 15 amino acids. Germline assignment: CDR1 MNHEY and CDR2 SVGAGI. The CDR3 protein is CASEPGTGGGYGYTF. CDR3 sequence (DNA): TGTGCCAGCGAACCCGGGACAGGGGGCGGCTATGGCTACACCTTC.

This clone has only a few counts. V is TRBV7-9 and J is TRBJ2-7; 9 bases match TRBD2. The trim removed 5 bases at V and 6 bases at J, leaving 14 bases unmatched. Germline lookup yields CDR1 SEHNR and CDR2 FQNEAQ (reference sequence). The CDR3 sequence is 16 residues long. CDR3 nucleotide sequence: TGTGCCAGCAGCGACTATAGCGGGAGTATGGGGGCCGAGCAGTACTTC. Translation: CASSDYSGSMGAEQYF.

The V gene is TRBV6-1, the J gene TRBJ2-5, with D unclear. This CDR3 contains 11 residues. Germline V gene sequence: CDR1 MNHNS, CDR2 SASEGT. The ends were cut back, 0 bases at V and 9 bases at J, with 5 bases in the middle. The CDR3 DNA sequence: TGTGCCAGCAGTGAAGCCTCTTCCCAGTACTTC. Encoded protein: CASSEASSQYF.